The rows below give T cell receptor beta chains drawn from one sample of a study of shared clonotypes between healthy human individuals. Libraries were prepared by immunoSEQ multiplex PCR; TCRdb keeps only in-frame clonotypes and omits some of them. The repertoire includes 2,500,000 or so clones, roughly nine tenths of them detected once, and around 0.15% sits in the top ten. The sample comprised naive CD4+ T cells sorted from blood. These TCRs come from a man younger than 35 in good health. CDR3s include the opening cysteine and the closing phenylalanine or tryptophan. Each record gives: CDR3 protein, CDR3 DNA, J gene, V gene, clone size, D gene. D genes are given only for firm matches. A clone size is listed for some rows: how often the clone was seen (once, few, many), or a class if it is expanded.

CDR3: CASGLGPGELFF; DNA: TGTGCCAGTGGGTTGGGACCCGGGGAGCTGTTTTTT; J: TRBJ2-2; V: TRBV19; size: -; D: -
CDR3: CASRPREGIVYEQYF; DNA: TGTGCCAGCAGGCCCCGGGAGGGGATAGTGTACGAGCAGTACTTC; J: TRBJ2-7; V: TRBV11-2; size: -; D: TRBD2
CDR3: CASSSGLGGNEQFF; DNA: TGCGCCAGCAGCTCGGGACTAGGGGGCAATGAGCAGTTCTTC; J: TRBJ2-1; V: TRBV5-1; size: -; D: TRBD2
CDR3: CASSFLQGEQFF; DNA: TGTGCCAGCAGCTTCCTACAGGGTGAGCAGTTCTTC; J: TRBJ2-1; V: TRBV11-2; size: -; D: -
CDR3: CAISRLAGDNEQYF; DNA: TGTGCCATCAGTCGACTAGCGGGAGACAACGAGCAGTACTTC; J: TRBJ2-7; V: TRBV10-3; size: -; D: TRBD2
CDR3: CASSSGTGGNEQFF; DNA: TGTGCCAGCAGCTCAGGGACAGGGGGCAATGAGCAGTTCTTC; J: TRBJ2-1; V: TRBV7-6; size: -; D: TRBD1
CDR3: CASSQWVAGDTDTQYF; DNA: TGCGCCAGCAGCCAATGGGTAGCGGGGGACACAGATACGCAGTATTTT; J: TRBJ2-3; V: TRBV4-1; size: once; D: TRBD2
CDR3: CASSSLGGSNTEAFF; DNA: TGTGCCAGCAGCAGCCTCGGAGGATCGAACACTGAAGCTTTCTTT; J: TRBJ1-1; V: TRBV14; size: once; D: -
CDR3: CASSLNHGTAYSNQPQHF; DNA: TGTGCCAGCAGCTTAAATCATGGGACAGCTTATAGCAATCAGCCCCAGCATTTT; J: TRBJ1-5; V: TRBV7-9; size: once; D: TRBD1
CDR3: CASSQYSGSYEQYF; DNA: TGTGCCAGCAGCCAGTACTCGGGATCCTACGAGCAGTACTTC; J: TRBJ2-7; V: TRBV14; size: -; D: -
CDR3: CASSLGPASAAYEQYF; DNA: TGTGCCAGCAGCCTTGGGCCTGCTAGCGCCGCCTACGAGCAGTACTTC; J: TRBJ2-7; V: TRBV7-2; size: -; D: -
CDR3: CASSYALGYEQYF; DNA: TGTGCCAGCAGCTACGCTCTCGGTTACGAGCAGTACTTC; J: TRBJ2-7; V: TRBV5-4; size: -; D: -
CDR3: CASGQSYGYTF; DNA: TGTGCCAGCGGACAGTCCTATGGCTACACCTTC; J: TRBJ1-2; V: TRBV2; size: -; D: -
CDR3: CASSLTPGSTGMNTEAFF; DNA: TGTGCCAGCAGCTTAACCCCCGGATCGACAGGGATGAACACTGAAGCTTTCTTT; J: TRBJ1-1; V: TRBV7-3; size: once; D: TRBD1
CDR3: CAWSARTGGITDTQYF; DNA: TGTGCCTGGAGTGCCCGGACAGGGGGCATCACAGATACGCAGTATTTT; J: TRBJ2-3; V: TRBV30; size: -; D: TRBD1
CDR3: CASSLGGVSSYNEQFF; DNA: TGTGCCAGCAGCTTGGGCGGCGTTAGCTCCTACAATGAGCAGTTCTTC; J: TRBJ2-1; V: TRBV5-4; size: once; D: -
CDR3: CASSLDGLNEKLFF; DNA: TGCGCCAGCAGCTTGGACGGCCTTAATGAAAAACTGTTTTTT; J: TRBJ1-4; V: TRBV5-1; size: -; D: -